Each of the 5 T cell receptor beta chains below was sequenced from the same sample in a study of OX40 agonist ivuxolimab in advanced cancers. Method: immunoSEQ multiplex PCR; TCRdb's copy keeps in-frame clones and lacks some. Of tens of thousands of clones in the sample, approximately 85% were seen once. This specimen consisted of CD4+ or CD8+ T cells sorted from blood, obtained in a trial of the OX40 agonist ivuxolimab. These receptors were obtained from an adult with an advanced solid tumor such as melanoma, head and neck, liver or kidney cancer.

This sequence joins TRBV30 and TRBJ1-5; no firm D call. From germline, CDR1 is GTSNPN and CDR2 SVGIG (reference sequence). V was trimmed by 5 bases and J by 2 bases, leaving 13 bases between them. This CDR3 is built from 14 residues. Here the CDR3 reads CAWSRSGGNQPQHF. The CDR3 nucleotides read TGTGCCTGGTCCCGGTCGGGCGGCAATCAGCCCCAGCATTTT.

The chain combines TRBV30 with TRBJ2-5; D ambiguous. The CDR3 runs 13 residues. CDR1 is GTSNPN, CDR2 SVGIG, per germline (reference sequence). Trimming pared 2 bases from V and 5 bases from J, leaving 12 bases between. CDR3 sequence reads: CAWSPNTFETQYF. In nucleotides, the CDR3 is TGTGCCTGGAGTCCCAATACATTCGAGACCCAGTACTTC.

The CDR3 spells CASSPGTGVNEQFF. The CDR3 DNA reads TGTGCCAGCTCACCCGGGACAGGGGTCAATGAGCAGTTCTTC. The chain combines TRBV18 with TRBJ2-1; 10 bases align to TRBD1. This CDR3 is 14 amino acids long. The V and J ends lost 3 bases and 6 bases, in that order; junction bases with no gene match: 2. CDR1 is KGHSH and CDR2 is LQKENI in the germline V gene.

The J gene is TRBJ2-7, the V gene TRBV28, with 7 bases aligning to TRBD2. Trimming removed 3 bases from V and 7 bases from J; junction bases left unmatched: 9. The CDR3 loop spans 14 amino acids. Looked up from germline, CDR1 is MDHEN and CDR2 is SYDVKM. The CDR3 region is CASSLTSLAGEQYF. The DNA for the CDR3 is TGTGCCAGCAGTTTGACTAGCTTGGCGGGGGAGCAGTACTTC. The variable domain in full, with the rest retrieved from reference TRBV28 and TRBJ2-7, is DVKVTQSSRYLVKRTGEKVFLECVQDMDHENMFWYRQDPGLGLRLIYFSYDVKMKEKGDIPEGYSVSREKKERFSLILESASTNQTSMYLCASSLTSLAGEQYFGPGTRLTVT.

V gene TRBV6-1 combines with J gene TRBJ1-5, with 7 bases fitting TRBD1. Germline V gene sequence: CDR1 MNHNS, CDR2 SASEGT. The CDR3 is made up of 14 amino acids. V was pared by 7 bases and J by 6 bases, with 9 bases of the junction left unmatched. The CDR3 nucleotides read TGTGCCAGCAATGACAGGGTCGAGGTTCAGCCCCAGCATTTT. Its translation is CASNDRVEVQPQHF.